The T cell receptor (beta chain) under discussion was sequenced for a study of blood T cell repertoires in COVID-19. As for the study in general: PBMCs, B-cell-depleted T cells, or T cells were the source of the cDNA or gDNA that made up the material.

In the original workflow: Scientists estimated how many nucleated cells there were by amplifying reference gene primers. Some clones are missing from TCRdb's copy, which holds only in-frame ones; the method was immunoSEQ multiplex PCR. That table gives V, J and clone size, and the DNA gave D and trimming. The sample records some 140,000 clones, 65% to 90% being singletons. Seattle patients were enrolled while actively infected and followed longitudinally. The material sequenced was peripheral blood. The sequence derives from a woman in her fifties or sixties with COVID-19, enrolled during active disease.

DNA of the CDR3: TGTGCCAGCAGCTCCACAGACCCCAATGAGCAGTTCTTC. Translating gives CASSSTDPNEQFF. The rearrangement links TRBV13 to TRBJ2-1; D unresolved. The V end was cut by 4 bases, the J end by 6 bases, with 10 bases between. Per the germline V gene, CDR1 is PRHDT and CDR2 is FYEKMQ (reference sequence). The length of the CDR3 is 13 residues. Complete variable domain (other parts from reference TRBV13 and TRBJ2-1): AAGVIQSPRHLIKEKRETATLKCYPIPRHDTVYWYQQGPGQDPQFLISFYEKMQSDKGSIPDRFSAQQFSDYHSELNMSSLELGDSALYFCASSSTDPNEQFFGPGTRLTVL.